This T cell receptor (beta chain) comes out of a study of siplizumab effects on memory and regulatory T cells. The study, taken as a whole, reports: Roughly 80-96% of proliferating CD4+ or CD8+ clones lacked a naive or memory phenotype that could be assigned. The mapping of alloreactive clones to unstimulated subsets covered only a minor fraction of them.

Around 100,000 TCR templates per sample were assayed. Using immunoSEQ multiplex PCR, the repertoire was profiled, and TCRdb retains in-frame clones only, with some absent. The table shows 56,000 or so clones, with about 97% occurring only once. V was pared by 2 bases and J by 5 bases, with 10 bases between. From germline, CDR1 is MNHEY and CDR2 SMNVEV (reference sequence). This CDR3 comprises 13 residues. For a few donor pairs, CD4+ naive/memory and CD8+ naive/effector-memory/TEMRA unstimulated subsets were also sequenced. This clone occurred once. The antigen remains undetermined. The V call is TRBV27, the J call TRBJ2-7, with D perhaps matching TRBD1 (6 bases). Input material: naive CD8+ T cells sorted from blood. The sequence was obtained from a human donor in good health. The DNA for the CDR3 is TGTGCCAGCAGTTTAAACAGGGTCCACGAGCAGTACTTC. Its translation is CASSLNRVHEQYF.